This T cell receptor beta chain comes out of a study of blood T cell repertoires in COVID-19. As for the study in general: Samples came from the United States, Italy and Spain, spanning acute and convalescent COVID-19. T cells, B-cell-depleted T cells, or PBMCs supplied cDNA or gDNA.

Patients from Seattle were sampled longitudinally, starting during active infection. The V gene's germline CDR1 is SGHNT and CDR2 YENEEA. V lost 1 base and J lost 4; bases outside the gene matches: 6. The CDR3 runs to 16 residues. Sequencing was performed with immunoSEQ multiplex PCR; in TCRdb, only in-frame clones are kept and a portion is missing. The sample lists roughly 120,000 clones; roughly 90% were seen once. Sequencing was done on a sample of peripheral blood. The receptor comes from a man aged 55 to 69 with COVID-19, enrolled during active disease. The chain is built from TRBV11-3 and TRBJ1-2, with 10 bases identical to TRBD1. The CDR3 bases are TGTGCCAGCAGCTTAGCTGGGACAGGGGATGTCTATGGCTACACCTTC. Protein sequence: CASSLAGTGDVYGYTF.